A selection of T cell receptor beta chains follows, all from one sample in a study of shared clonotypes between healthy human individuals. Using immunoSEQ multiplex PCR, the repertoire was profiled, and TCRdb retains in-frame clones only, with some absent. The sample records about 2.1 million clones, approximately 94% being singletons. Sequenced sample: naive CD8+ T cells from PBMCs. The receptor set was obtained from a man between 18 and 35 years old in good health. Some clones in this sample may be carry-over from other donors' samples. The CDR3 runs from the conserved cysteine through the conserved F or W. D genes are given only for firm matches. Clone size is stated in some rows and not others, as once, few, many or a class when expanded.

>19|-|TRBD2|TRBV4-2|TRBJ2-1
CASSQDETSGTSSYNEQFF
TGTGCCAGCAGCCAAGACGAGACTAGCGGGACCTCCTCCTACAATGAGCAGTTCTTC
>13|-|TRBD1|TRBV5-5|TRBJ2-7
CASSLAQGYEQYF
TGTGCCAGCAGCTTGGCACAGGGGTACGAGCAGTACTTC
>14|-|-|TRBV5-1|TRBJ2-7
CASSPNRRPYEQYF
TGCGCCAGCAGCCCCAATCGGCGGCCATACGAGCAGTACTTC
>16|-|TRBD1|TRBV7-9|TRBJ2-2
CASSPTGGSNTGELFF
TGTGCCAGCAGCCCTACAGGGGGCTCGAACACCGGGGAGCTGTTTTTT
>15|-|-|TRBV28|TRBJ1-2
CASSLFGTHAYGYTF
TGTGCCAGCAGTTTATTTGGGACCCACGCGTATGGCTACACCTTC
>14|-|-|TRBV9|TRBJ1-5
CASSVGQTDQPQHF
TGTGCCAGCAGCGTTGGGCAGACCGATCAGCCCCAGCATTTT
>13|-|-|TRBV7-3|TRBJ2-1
CASSQIRGNEQFF
TGTGCCAGCAGTCAAATCCGGGGAAATGAGCAGTTCTTC
>13|-|-|TRBV29-1|TRBJ2-3
CSVGGERTDTQYF
TGCAGCGTTGGTGGGGAACGCACAGATACGCAGTATTTT
>16|-|TRBD1|TRBV27|TRBJ2-1
CASSGGPGQGDNEQFF
TGTGCCAGCAGTGGGGGTCCGGGACAGGGTGACAATGAGCAGTTCTTC
>14|-|-|TRBV15|TRBJ1-5
CATRSPASNQPQHF
TGTGCCACCCGGTCCCCCGCTAGCAATCAGCCCCAGCATTTT
>13|-|-|TRBV2|TRBJ1-1
CASSYVQNTEAFF
TGTGCCAGCAGTTACGTACAGAACACTGAAGCTTTCTTT
>19|-|-|TRBV4-1|TRBJ1-3
CASSQFRTGGQAGGNTIYF
TGCGCCAGCAGCCAATTCCGGACCGGAGGGCAGGCGGGGGGAAACACCATATATTTT
>15|-|TRBD2|TRBV7-9|TRBJ2-1
CASSESGSRYNEQFF
TGTGCCAGCAGCGAAAGCGGGAGTCGGTACAATGAGCAGTTCTTC
>18|-|-|TRBV5-1|TRBJ2-5
CASSPVPSLASGGETQYF
TGCGCCAGCAGCCCCGTACCTTCATTAGCCTCGGGCGGGGAGACCCAGTACTTC
>15|-|-|TRBV7-6|TRBJ1-4
CASSLSPGTNEKLFF
TGTGCCAGCAGCTTAAGTCCGGGAACTAATGAAAAACTGTTTTTT
>12|few|-|TRBV28|TRBJ1-1
CASSLGGAEAFF
TGTGCCAGCAGTTTAGGGGGCGCTGAAGCTTTCTTT
>15|-|-|TRBV4-2|TRBJ1-1
CASSRMSMTAPQASF
TGTGCCAGCAGCCGGATGTCAATGACGGCACCACAGGCCTCCTTT
>13|-|TRBD1|TRBV6-5|TRBJ1-2
CASSFGDRDGYTF
TGTGCCAGCAGTTTTGGGGACAGGGATGGCTACACCTTC
>15|-|TRBD1|TRBV7-2|TRBJ2-3
CASSPVSGGIDTQYF
TGTGCCAGCTCCCCGGTGTCAGGGGGCATAGATACGCAGTATTTT